These 23 T cell receptor beta chains were all obtained from the same sample, sequenced in a study of cytomegalovirus exposure and HLA in healthy donors. PCR employed 60 Vbeta and 13 Jbeta primers. Repertoires were generated with immunoSEQ multiplex PCR, while TCRdb's copy carries only in-frame clones and drops some. The data show 150,000 to 160,000 clones, 82% seen once. The sample consisted of PBMCs. These receptors all stem from a woman aged 45 to 65 in good health and CMV-seropositive.

This clone appeared a few times. J is TRBJ1-2 and V is TRBV18; perhaps TRBD1 as D (5 bases). V was clipped by 3 bases and J by 5 bases, with 13 bases between them. The CDR3 extends over 14 amino acids. Per the germline V gene, CDR1 is KGHSH and CDR2 is LQKENI. The CDR3 reads CASSPAGQRYGYTF. The CDR3 DNA sequence: TGTGCCAGCTCACCTGCAGGGCAGAGGTATGGCTACACCTTC.

The gene calls are TRBV28 and TRBJ1-1; 8 nucleotides align to TRBD1. This CDR3 has 13 amino acids. Trimming took 5 bases from V and 10 from J; bases not matched to a gene: 9. In germline, CDR1 is MDHEN, CDR2 SYDVKM. The CDR3 region is CASSLRQGMRAFF. The CDR3 nucleotides are TGTGCCAGCAGTCTCCGACAGGGGATGAGAGCTTTCTTT.

The genes are TRBV7-2 and TRBJ1-2; D is possibly TRBD1 (5 bases). The CDR3 totals 12 residues. Germline V CDR1 and CDR2: SGHTA, FQGNSA. V lost 4 bases to trimming and J lost 9 bases, with 12 bases between them. This CDR3 is CASSSRQLRYTF. CDR3 in DNA: TGTGCCAGCAGCTCCAGACAGCTTCGCTACACCTTC.

The J gene is TRBJ1-1, the V gene TRBV4-3; TRBD1 is a possible D gene (6 bases). CDR1 and CDR2 (germline): LGHNA, YSLEER. With 1 base removed from V and 5 bases from J, the gap between germline ends came to 14 bases. The CDR3 extends over 15 amino acids. For the CDR3, the DNA is TGCGCCAGCAGCCAAGTCCGGAAGGGGGGGACTGAAGCTTTCTTT. Amino acid sequence: CASSQVRKGGTEAFF.

V gene TRBV6-5 combines with J gene TRBJ2-1; 9 bases match TRBD1. This CDR3 contains 13 residues. Germline CDR1 is MNHEY and CDR2 is SVGAGI. Germline trimming cut 6 bases from V and 10 bases from J; bases unmatched to any gene: 7. CDR3 loop: CASRNRGQGEQFF. The CDR3 region has the DNA TGTGCCAGCAGGAACAGGGGGCAGGGCGAGCAGTTCTTC.

The V gene is TRBV4-1, the J gene TRBJ2-7; D might be TRBD2 (6 bases). From germline, CDR1 is MGHRA and CDR2 YSYEKL. The CDR3 is 15 residues long. Trimming removed 0 bases at V and 4 bases at J, with 13 bases between. The CDR3 nucleotides are TGCGCCAGCAGCCAAGATCCGGGACTTCTTTACGAGCAGTACTTC. Its protein is CASSQDPGLLYEQYF.

This clone was observed a handful of times. The V gene is TRBV6-1, the J gene TRBJ1-2; a weak D match, TRBD1 (5 bases). The CDR3 sequence is 14 residues long. V lost 2 bases and J lost 7, with 14 bases in between. Germline CDR1 MNHNS, CDR2 SASEGT. This CDR3 reads CASSELAGKGGYTF. The CDR3 bases are TGTGCCAGCAGTGAACTCGCAGGGAAGGGTGGCTACACCTTC.

The gene calls are TRBV5-8 and TRBJ2-1; possible D gene TRBD2, 5 bases. CDR3 size: 15 residues. Germline lookup yields CDR1 SGHTS and CDR2 YDEGEE. The V end lost 4 bases, the J end lost 1 base, and 12 bases lay between the germline ends. CDR3 bases: TGTGCCAGCAGCCAGAGGGCCCATTCCTACAATGAGCAGTTCTTC. It specifies CASSQRAHSYNEQFF.

J is TRBJ2-4 and V is TRBV11-2; TRBD2 might be the D (6 bases). V was pared by 0 bases and J by 9 bases, with 12 bases between. The CDR3 has 14 amino acids. Per the germline V gene, CDR1 is SGHAT and CDR2 is FQNNGV. The DNA of the CDR3 is TGTGCCAGCAGCTTAGAGGGGAGGAGTGGCATTCAGTACTTC. This sequence encodes CASSLEGRSGIQYF.

The genes are TRBV5-1 and TRBJ2-5, with D perhaps matching TRBD1 (5 bases). The CDR3 contains 13 residues. Germline V gene lookup returns CDR1 SGHRS and CDR2 YFSETQ. Trimming removed 2 bases from V and 5 bases from J, with 10 bases in between. The DNA of the CDR3 is TGCGCCAGCAGCTTTGGATCAGGGGAGACCCAGTACTTC. The encoded protein is CASSFGSGETQYF.

This clone was counted once. The CDR3 bases are TGTGCCAGCAGTTACACCGCGGGTAGAAGCTCCTACGAGCAGTACTTC. Amino acids: CASSYTAGRSSYEQYF. The V gene is TRBV6-6, the J gene TRBJ2-7; D might be TRBD2 (5 bases). The germline CDR1 and CDR2 sequences are MNHNY and SVGAGI (reference sequence). This CDR3 spans 16 amino acids. The V end lost 2 bases, the J end lost 0 bases, and 14 bases lay between the germline ends.

The CDR3 DNA reads as TGTGCCTGGAGTGTTGGAGGGAAGTACATGAACACTGAAGCTTTCTTT. Its protein product is CAWSVGGKYMNTEAFF. The chain recombines TRBV30 with TRBJ1-1; no clear D. V shed 0 bases and J shed 0 bases, with 14 bases lying between them. From germline, CDR1 is GTSNPN and CDR2 SVGIG (reference sequence). CDR3 length equals 16 residues.

V usage is TRBV9 and J usage is TRBJ2-1; TRBD2 might be the D (6 bases). Germline V gene sequence: CDR1 SGDLS, CDR2 YYNGEE. This CDR3 has 16 amino acids. Trimming took off 3 bases at V and 7 bases at J, with 20 bases between the two ends. The CDR3 bases are TGTGCCAGCAGCGCCGCCGGGGACTCCCGTGTTAATGAGCAGTTCTTC. As protein: CASSAAGDSRVNEQFF.

V gene TRBV18 combines with J gene TRBJ2-6; D gene unclear. The ends were cut back, 6 bases at V and 4 bases at J, with 13 bases in the middle. Germline CDR1 and CDR2: KGHSH and LQKENI. The CDR3 spans 15 residues. The CDR3 is CASSATQTGANVLTF. The CDR3 DNA reads as TGTGCCAGCTCGGCAACCCAAACGGGGGCCAACGTCCTGACTTTC.

The chain employs TRBV4-3 and TRBJ1-4; TRBD1 matches 9 bases. The CDR3 consists of 17 residues. CDR1 is LGHNA, CDR2 YSLEER, per germline. The trim removed 0 bases at V and 7 bases at J, leaving 9 bases unmatched. CDR3 loop: CASSQDLKGQGSEKLFF. The CDR3 coding sequence is TGCGCCAGCAGCCAAGATCTCAAAGGACAGGGGAGTGAAAAACTGTTTTTT.

This rearrangement joins TRBV27 to TRBJ1-1; D unclear. This CDR3 has 14 residues. The V and J ends lost 6 bases and 1 base respectively, with 12 bases between them. Looked up from germline, CDR1 is MNHEY and CDR2 is SMNVEV (reference sequence). As DNA, the CDR3 is TGTGCCAGCAGGCCCACCGCCGGGAACACTGAAGCTTTCTTT. The encoded protein is CASRPTAGNTEAFF.

The gene calls are TRBV27 and TRBJ1-5; unclear D gene. The CDR3 spans 13 residues. Germline loops: CDR1 MNHEY, CDR2 SMNVEV (reference sequence). V lost 5 bases to trimming and J lost 4 bases, with 9 bases between them. The CDR3 loop reads CASSPRANQPQHF. DNA for the CDR3: TGTGCCAGCAGTCCCCGAGCTAATCAGCCCCAGCATTTT.

The CDR3 reads CASSQSRQGVYEQYF. In nucleotides, the CDR3 is TGCGCCAGCAGCCAGTCCAGACAGGGGGTTTACGAGCAGTACTTC. The gene calls are TRBV4-1 and TRBJ2-7, with TRBD1 matching 9 bases. The CDR3 contains 15 residues. Germline assignment: CDR1 MGHRA and CDR2 YSYEKL. Unmatched junction bases numbered 7, after V lost 3 bases and J lost 4 bases.

This clone was seen just once. This chain connects TRBV19 to TRBJ2-1; TRBD2 agrees at 10 bases. V gave up 6 bases and J gave up 8 bases; unmatched junction bases: 10. Germline V lookup: CDR1 LNHDA, CDR2 SQIVND (reference sequence). The CDR3 has 15 amino acids. The CDR3, as DNA: TGTGCCAGTAGCGACCCTAGCGGGGGAGTCTATGAGCAGTTCTTC. Its translation: CASSDPSGGVYEQFF.

The CDR3, as DNA: TGCAGTGCGGACGTGAGGGCCCAAGCTTTCTTT. Translation gives CSADVRAQAFF. The genes are TRBV20-1 and TRBJ1-1; D uncertain. The V end lost 6 bases, the J end lost 9 bases, and 14 bases lay between the germline ends. The CDR3 runs 11 residues. Germline values: CDR1 DFQATT, CDR2 SNEGSKA (reference sequence).

Details on this clone: At one end the junction does not follow the germline gene, possibly because of a read error. The V call is TRBV2, the J call TRBJ2-1, with 10 bases identical to TRBD1. CDR3 size: 14 residues. The germline V gene encodes CDR1 SNHLY and CDR2 FYNNEI. This CDR3 reads CASKPGQGNKEQFF. The DNA of the CDR3 is TGTGCCAGCAAACCGGGACAGGGGAACAAGGAGCAGTTCTTC.

This chain connects TRBV11-2 to TRBJ1-2; D is undetermined. The CDR3 runs to 16 residues. The V end lost 0 bases, the J end lost 4 bases, and 15 bases lay between the germline ends. Germline loops: CDR1 SGHAT, CDR2 FQNNGV. The CDR3 nucleotides are TGTGCCAGCAGCTTAGAGGTCGGGGATGACGGCTATGGCTACACCTTC. This gives the protein CASSLEVGDDGYGYTF.

V and J are TRBV18 and TRBJ1-1; 10 bases agree with TRBD1. Germline loops: CDR1 KGHSH, CDR2 LQKENI. The CDR3 runs to 15 residues. V lost 4 bases to trimming and J lost 5 bases; unmatched junction nucleotides: 7. For the CDR3, the DNA is TGTGCCAGCTCACACCTGGACAGGGGGGGGACTGAAGCTTTCTTT. It is translated as CASSHLDRGGTEAFF.